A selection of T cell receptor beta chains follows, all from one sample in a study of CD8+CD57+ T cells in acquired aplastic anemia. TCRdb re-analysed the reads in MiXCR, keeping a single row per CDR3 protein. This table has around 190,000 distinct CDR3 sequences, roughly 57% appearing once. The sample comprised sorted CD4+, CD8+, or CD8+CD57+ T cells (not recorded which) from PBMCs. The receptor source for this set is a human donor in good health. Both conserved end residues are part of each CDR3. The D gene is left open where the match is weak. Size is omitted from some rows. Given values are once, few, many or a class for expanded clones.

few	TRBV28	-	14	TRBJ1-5	TGTGCCAGCGCTCCCAGCCCTAGCAATCAGCCCCAGCATTTT	CASAPSPSNQPQHF
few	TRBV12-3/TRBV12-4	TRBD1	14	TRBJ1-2	TGTGCCAGCAGTCCACAAGACAGGGTTGATGGCTACACCTTC	CASSPQDRVDGYTF
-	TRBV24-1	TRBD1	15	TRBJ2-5	TGTGCCAGCAGTACTCCGGGACAGGGCTTAGAGACCCAGTACTTC	CASSTPGQGLETQYF
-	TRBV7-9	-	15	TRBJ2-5	TGTGCCAGCAGCTTAGGTCCGGCGGGGCAAGAGACCCAGTACTTC	CASSLGPAGQETQYF
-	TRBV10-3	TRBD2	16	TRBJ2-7	TGTGCCATCAGTGAGTCGGGACTAAGGAGCTCCTACGAGCAGTACTTC	CAISESGLRSSYEQYF
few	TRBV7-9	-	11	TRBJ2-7	TGTGCCAGCAAGGGGGGGGAAGAGCAGTACTTC	CASKGGEEQYF
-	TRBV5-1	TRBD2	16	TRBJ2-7	TGCGCCAGCAGCCCGGGGAATGGACTAGCGGGTTACGAGCAGTACTTC	CASSPGNGLAGYEQYF
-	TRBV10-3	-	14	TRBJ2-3	TGTGCCATCCGGGGGGCCTTCAGCACAGATACGCAGTATTTT	CAIRGAFSTDTQYF
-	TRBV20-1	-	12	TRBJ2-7	TGCAGTGCCAGCAGTGAAACCTACGAGCAGTACTTC	CSASSETYEQYF
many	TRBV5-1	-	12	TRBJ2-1	TGCGCCAGCAGCCCGGCAGGGGATGAGCAGTTCTTC	CASSPAGDEQFF
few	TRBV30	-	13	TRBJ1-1	TGTGCCTGGAACGAGGGGGGAAGCACTGAAGCTTTCTTT	CAWNEGGSTEAFF
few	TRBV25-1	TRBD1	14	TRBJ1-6	TGTGCCAGCGAGAATCAGGGGGAGAATTCACCCCTCCACTTT	CASENQGENSPLHF
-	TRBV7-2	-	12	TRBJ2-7	TGTGCCAGCAGCTCGGACGCTTTGGAGCAGTACTTC	CASSSDALEQYF
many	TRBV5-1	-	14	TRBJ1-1	TGCGCCACCTCCATTGGGGGGGGCGGCTCTGAAGCTTTCTTT	CATSIGGGGSEAFF
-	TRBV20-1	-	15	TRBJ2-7	TGCAGTGCCATAGTGGCGGGGGCCGGATCCTACGAGCAGTACTTC	CSAIVAGAGSYEQYF
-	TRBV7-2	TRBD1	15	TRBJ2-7	TGTGCCAGCAGCAACGACAGGGGGAGGGGCTACGAGCAGTACTTC	CASSNDRGRGYEQYF
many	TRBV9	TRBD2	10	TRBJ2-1	TGTGCCGGGGGGGGTAATGAGCAGTTCTTC	CAGGGNEQFF
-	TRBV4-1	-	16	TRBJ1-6	TGCGCCAGCAGCCAAGGCCGCGTGGGCAGGGGTTCACCCCTCCACTTT	CASSQGRVGRGSPLHF
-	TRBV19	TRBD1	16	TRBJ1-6	TGTGCCAGTAGTATAGTAGGGGGACAGGAAAATTCACCCCTCCACTTT	CASSIVGGQENSPLHF
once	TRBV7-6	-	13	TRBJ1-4	TGTGCCAGCAGCCCTTCGGCTAATGAAAAACTGTTTTTT	CASSPSANEKLFF
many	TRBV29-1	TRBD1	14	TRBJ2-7	TGCAGCGTTGAAGTGGGAGACAGGGGATACGAGCAGTACTTC	CSVEVGDRGYEQYF
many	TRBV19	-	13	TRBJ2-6	TGTGCCAGTACTAGCTCTGGGGCCAACGTCCTGACTTTC	CASTSSGANVLTF
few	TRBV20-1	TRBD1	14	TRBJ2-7	TGCAGTGCGCTAGACAGGGAAAGTCGCTACGAGCAGTACTTC	CSALDRESRYEQYF
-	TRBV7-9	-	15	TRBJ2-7	TGTGCCAGCAGTTTGGAGGGACAGTATGCCTACGAGCAGTACTTC	CASSLEGQYAYEQYF
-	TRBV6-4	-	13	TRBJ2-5	TGTGCCAGCAGTCCCGGGGGATATGAGACCCAGTACTTC	CASSPGGYETQYF
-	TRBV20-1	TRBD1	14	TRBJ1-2	TGCAGTGCTAGGGGTCAGGGGGTCGACTTTGGCTACACCTTC	CSARGQGVDFGYTF
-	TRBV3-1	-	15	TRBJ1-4	TGTGCCAGCAGCCGTACGTGGGGGGCGGATGAAAAACTGTTTTTT	CASSRTWGADEKLFF
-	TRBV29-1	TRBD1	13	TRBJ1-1	TGCAGCGTTGCGACAGGGACGAACACTGAAGCTTTCTTT	CSVATGTNTEAFF
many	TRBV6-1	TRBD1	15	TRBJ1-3	TGTGCCAGCAGTAAGCGGACAGGGCCCGGAAACACCATATATTTT	CASSKRTGPGNTIYF
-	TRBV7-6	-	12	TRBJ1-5	TGTGCCAGCAGCAAAGAAAATCAGCCCCAGCATTTT	CASSKENQPQHF
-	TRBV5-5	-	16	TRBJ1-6	TGTGCCAGCCTCGCGGTTGGGGAGACCTATAATTCACCCCTCCACTTT	CASLAVGETYNSPLHF
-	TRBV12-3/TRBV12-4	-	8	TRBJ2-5	TGTGCCAGCAGCGGGACTTCATTC	CASSGTSF
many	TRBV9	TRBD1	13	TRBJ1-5	TGTGCCAGCAGCGCAGGGGGCGGGCAGCCCCAGCATTTT	CASSAGGGQPQHF
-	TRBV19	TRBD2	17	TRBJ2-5	TGTGCCAGTAGTCTCATTCCTATAGCGGGGAACCAAGAGACCCAGTACTTC	CASSLIPIAGNQETQYF
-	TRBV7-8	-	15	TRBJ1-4	TGTGCCAGCAGCCCCGCCCGGAACTTCGCCGAAAAACTGTTTTTT	CASSPARNFAEKLFF
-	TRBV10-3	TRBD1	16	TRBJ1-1	TGTGCCATCAGCCCACAAATGGGACAGCCGAACACTGAAGCTTTCTTT	CAISPQMGQPNTEAFF
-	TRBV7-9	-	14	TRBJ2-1	TGTGCCAGCACCCCAAGGAGCTCCTACAATGAGCAGTTCTTC	CASTPRSSYNEQFF
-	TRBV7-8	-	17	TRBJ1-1	TGTGCCAGCAGCTTAGGTTGGGGGAAGATCATGAACACTGAAGCTTTCTTT	CASSLGWGKIMNTEAFF
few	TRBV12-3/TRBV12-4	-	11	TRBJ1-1	TGTGCCAGCAGTTTAGGATTCGAAGCTTTCTTT	CASSLGFEAFF
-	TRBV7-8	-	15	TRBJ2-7	TGTGCCAGCAGCTTTTCAGGGTTTGCGGCCTACGAGCAGTACTTC	CASSFSGFAAYEQYF